Here is one T cell receptor (beta chain) with its context. No antigen is known for it. These data originate in a study of T cells after posttransplantation cyclophosphamide. Study results and limitations: Donor CD8+ memory clones often dominated recipient blood repertoires at later times. Blood and skin or GI T cell repertoires showed limited TRB overlap. Recipient CMV seropositivity and CMV reactivation strongly tracked TRB clonality.

A marrow graft followed busulfan-fludarabine conditioning, with cyclophosphamide on days +3 and +4. Germline-derived CDR1 and CDR2 are LNHNV and YYDKDF (reference sequence). The CDR3 extends over 13 amino acids. The V gene end was trimmed by 8 bases and the J gene end by 3 bases; junction bases not matched to a gene: 5. Generated by immunoSEQ multiplex PCR, the TCRdb table keeps only in-frame clones and is missing some. The data contain 10,000 to 15,000 clones, roughly 1.9% of them singletons. The chain couples TRBV15 to TRBJ2-3; 7 nucleotides match TRBD1. The sample here was PBMCs, taken after allogeneic stem cell transplant with posttransplant cyclophosphamide. This receptor was taken from a male patient aged 25-45 years who received an allogeneic stem cell transplant from a related donor, was CMV-positive, and had no GVHD. Some T cells may possibly be graft donor cells. CDR3 DNA: TGTGCCACCTCGGTCAGGGGGACAGATACGCAGTATTTT. Its translation: CATSVRGTDTQYF.